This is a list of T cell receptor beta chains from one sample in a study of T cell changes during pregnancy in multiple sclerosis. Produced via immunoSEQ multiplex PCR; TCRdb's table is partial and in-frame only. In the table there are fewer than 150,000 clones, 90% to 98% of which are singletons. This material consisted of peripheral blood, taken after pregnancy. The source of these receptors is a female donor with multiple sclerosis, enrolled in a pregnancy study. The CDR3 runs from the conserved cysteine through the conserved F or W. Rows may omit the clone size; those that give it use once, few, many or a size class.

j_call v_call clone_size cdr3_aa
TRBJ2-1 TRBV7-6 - CASSSRLAGGLYNEQFF
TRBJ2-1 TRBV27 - CASRSRPTGGFNEQFF
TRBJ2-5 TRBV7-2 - CASSSWDSPQETQYF
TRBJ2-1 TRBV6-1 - CASSEASAEAYNEQFF
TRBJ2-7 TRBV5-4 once CAFHKDSLTSYEQYF
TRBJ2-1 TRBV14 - CASSHWTSTVYEQFF
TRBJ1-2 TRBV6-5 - CASSYSNRGNGYTF
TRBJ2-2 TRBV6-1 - CASRAGLSGELFF
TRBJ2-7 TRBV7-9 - CASSPSTSGRARSSYEQYF
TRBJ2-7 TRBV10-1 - CASIPRTLGVYEQYF
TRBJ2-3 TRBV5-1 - CASSLQGARTDTQYF
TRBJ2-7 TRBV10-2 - CASSESPLTGLSSYEQYF
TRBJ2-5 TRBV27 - CASSPGQGKTQYF
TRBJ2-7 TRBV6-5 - CASSYGGDPIYEQYF
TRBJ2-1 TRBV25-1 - CASSEGGGLVYNEQFF
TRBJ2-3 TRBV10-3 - CAISGGRGGEGTDTQYF
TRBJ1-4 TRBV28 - CASSQGLKLFF
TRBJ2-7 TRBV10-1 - CASSESASGGYEQYF
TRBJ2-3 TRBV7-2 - CASSPVFRSGGVTDTQYF
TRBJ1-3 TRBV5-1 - CASSLLGQGKGNTIYF
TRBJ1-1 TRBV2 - CASSVQGWNTEAFF
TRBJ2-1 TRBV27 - CASKERGSYNEQFF
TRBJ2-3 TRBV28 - CASRNMEGPLTDTQYF
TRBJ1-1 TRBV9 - CASSVSPVGTVTEAFF
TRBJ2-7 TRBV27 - CASTLTGGAHEQYF
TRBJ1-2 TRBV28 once CASSFFIRRRQGSYGYTF
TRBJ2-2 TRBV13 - CASSPWGRGNTGELFF
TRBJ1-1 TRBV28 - CASSFSSWREAFF
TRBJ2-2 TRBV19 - CASSTHSAGGELFF
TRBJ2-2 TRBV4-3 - CASSQDFVAGLTTGELFF
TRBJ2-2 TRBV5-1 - CASSPGQGANTGELFF
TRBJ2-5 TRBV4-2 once CASSQPATGEETQYF
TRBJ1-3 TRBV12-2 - CASRGQTYSGNTIYF
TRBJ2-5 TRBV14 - CASSPIAGGPLETQYF
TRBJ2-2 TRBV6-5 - CASSPRTGELFF
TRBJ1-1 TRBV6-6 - CASQLSRGSRVTEAFF
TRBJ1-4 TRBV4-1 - CASSQDTSWTNEKLFF
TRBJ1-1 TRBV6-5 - CASSYQTVNTEAFF
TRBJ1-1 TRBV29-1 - CSALPEAFF
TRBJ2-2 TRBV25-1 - CASTLSRDGELFF
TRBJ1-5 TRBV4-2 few CASSHGRGVGNQPQHF
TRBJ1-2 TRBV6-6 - CASSRQGTPYGYTF
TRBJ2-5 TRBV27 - CASSLGGDLSGLGTQYF